The source of this T cell receptor beta chain is a study of blood T cell repertoires in COVID-19. Study-wide background: There were acute and convalescent COVID-19 samples, and they came from the United States, Italy and Spain. PBMCs, B-cell-depleted T cells, or T cells were the source of the cDNA or gDNA that made up the material.

The data were produced by immunoSEQ multiplex PCR, yet TCRdb's version contains in-frame clones alone and is incomplete. The profile covers roughly 340,000 clones, with about 90% appearing a single time and approximately 3% taken by the ten largest. Per the germline V gene, CDR1 is LGHNA and CDR2 is YSLEER. V shed 0 bases, J shed 4 bases, and the junction held 11 bases outside the gene matches. The length of the CDR3 is 18 residues. Specimen: peripheral blood. The receptor comes from a woman younger than 45 with COVID-19, enrolled during active disease. The chain joins TRBV4-3 to TRBJ1-3; TRBD1 matches 8 bases. CDR3: CASSQDPGQGTVGNTIYF. The CDR3 nucleotides are TGCGCCAGCAGCCAAGATCCCGGACAGGGAACGGTGGGAAACACCATATATTTT.